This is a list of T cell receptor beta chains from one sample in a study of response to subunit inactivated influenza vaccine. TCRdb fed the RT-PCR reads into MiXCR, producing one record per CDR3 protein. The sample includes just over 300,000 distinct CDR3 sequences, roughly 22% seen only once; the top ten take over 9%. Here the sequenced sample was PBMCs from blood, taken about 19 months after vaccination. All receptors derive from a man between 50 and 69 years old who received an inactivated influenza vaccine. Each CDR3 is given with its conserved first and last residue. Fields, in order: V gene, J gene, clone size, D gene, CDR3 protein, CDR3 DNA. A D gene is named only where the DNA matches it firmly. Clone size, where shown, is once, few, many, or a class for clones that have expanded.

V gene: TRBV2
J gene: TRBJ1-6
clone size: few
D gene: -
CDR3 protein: CASSEEGTYNNSPLHF
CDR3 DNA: TGTGCCAGCAGTGAAGAGGGCACTTACAATAATTCACCCCTCCACTTT

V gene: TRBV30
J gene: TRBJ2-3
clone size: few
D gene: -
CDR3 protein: CAWSRGTDTQYF
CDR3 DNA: TGTGCCTGGAGTCGAGGGACAGATACGCAGTATTTT

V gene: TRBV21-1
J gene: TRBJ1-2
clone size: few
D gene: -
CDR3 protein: CANRGRYGYTF
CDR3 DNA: TGTGCCAACAGGGGGAGGTATGGCTACACCTTC

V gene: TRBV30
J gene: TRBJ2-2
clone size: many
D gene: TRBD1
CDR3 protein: CAWRKTGVQATGELFF
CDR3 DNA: TGTGCCTGGAGGAAAACAGGGGTTCAGGCCACCGGGGAGCTGTTTTTT

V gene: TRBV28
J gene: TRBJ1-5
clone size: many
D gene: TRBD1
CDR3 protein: CASSFEGQWVSAQHF
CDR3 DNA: TGTGCCAGCAGTTTTGAGGGACAGTGGGTTTCAGCCCAGCATTTT

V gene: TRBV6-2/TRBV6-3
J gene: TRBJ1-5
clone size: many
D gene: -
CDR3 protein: CASHGRDPLTQPQHF
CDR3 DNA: TGTGCCAGCCATGGAAGGGACCCTCTAACCCAGCCCCAGCATTTT

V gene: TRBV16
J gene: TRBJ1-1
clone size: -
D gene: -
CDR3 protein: CASSQFSEAGTEAFF
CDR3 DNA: TGTGCCAGCAGCCAATTCTCGGAGGCGGGCACTGAAGCTTTCTTT

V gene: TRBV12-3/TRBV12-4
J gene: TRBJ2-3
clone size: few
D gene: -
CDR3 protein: CASSLGVALTDTQYF
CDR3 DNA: TGTGCCAGCAGTTTGGGGGTGGCCCTCACAGATACGCAGTATTTT

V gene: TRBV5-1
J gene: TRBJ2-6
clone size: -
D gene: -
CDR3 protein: CASMFQGSSGANVLTF
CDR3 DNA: TGCGCCAGCATGTTCCAGGGGAGCTCTGGGGCCAACGTCCTGACTTTC

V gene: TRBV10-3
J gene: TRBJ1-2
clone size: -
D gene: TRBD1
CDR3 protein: CAISELGTGPGHGFTF
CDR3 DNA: TGTGCCATCAGTGAGCTTGGGACAGGACCCGGGCATGGCTTCACCTTC

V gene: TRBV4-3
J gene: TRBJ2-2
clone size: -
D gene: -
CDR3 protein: CASSQESSTGELFF
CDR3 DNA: TGCGCCAGCAGCCAAGAAAGCAGCACCGGGGAGCTGTTTTTT

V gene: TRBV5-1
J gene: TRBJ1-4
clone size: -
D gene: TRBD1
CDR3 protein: CASSSGVQTGLNEKLFF
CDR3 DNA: TGCGCCAGCAGCTCCGGAGTACAGACAGGGCTTAATGAAAAACTGTTTTTT

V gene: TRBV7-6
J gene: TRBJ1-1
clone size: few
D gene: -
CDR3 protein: CASSQLHGDTEAFF
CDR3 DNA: TGTGCCAGCAGCCAATTACATGGAGACACTGAAGCTTTCTTT

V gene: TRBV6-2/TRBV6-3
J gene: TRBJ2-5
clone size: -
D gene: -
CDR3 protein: CASSYGSGNEETQYF
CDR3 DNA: TGTGCCAGCAGTTACGGTTCAGGGAATGAAGAGACCCAGTACTTC

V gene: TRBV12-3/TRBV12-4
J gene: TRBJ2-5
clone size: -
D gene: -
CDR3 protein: CASSLGGTETQYF
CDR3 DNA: TGTGCCAGCAGTTTAGGGGGGACAGAGACCCAGTACTTC

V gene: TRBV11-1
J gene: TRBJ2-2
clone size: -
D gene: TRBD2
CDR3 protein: CASISGTTNTGELFF
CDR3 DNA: TGTGCCAGCATCTCCGGGACTACGAACACCGGGGAGCTGTTTTTT

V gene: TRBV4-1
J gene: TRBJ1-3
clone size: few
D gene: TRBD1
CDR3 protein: CASSQAGTGIIGNTIYF
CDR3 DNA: TGCGCCAGCAGCCAAGCCGGGACAGGGATTATTGGAAACACCATATATTTT

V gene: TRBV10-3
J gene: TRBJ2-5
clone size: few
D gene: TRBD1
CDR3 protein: CAIRPDRAAETQYF
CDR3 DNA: TGTGCCATCAGACCGGACAGGGCTGCAGAGACCCAGTACTTC

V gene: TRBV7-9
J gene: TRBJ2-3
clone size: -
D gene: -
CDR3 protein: CASRAAGSTDTQYF
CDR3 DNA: TGTGCCAGCAGGGCGGCCGGGTCCACAGATACGCAGTATTTT

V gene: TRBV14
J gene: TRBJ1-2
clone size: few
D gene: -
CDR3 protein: CASSQDPAYGYTF
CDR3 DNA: TGTGCCAGCAGCCAAGATCCGGCCTATGGCTACACCTTC

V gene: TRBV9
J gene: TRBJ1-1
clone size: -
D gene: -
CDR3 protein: CASSSRGRGGEAFF
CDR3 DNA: TGTGCCAGCAGCTCCCGGGGGAGGGGCGGTGAAGCTTTCTTT

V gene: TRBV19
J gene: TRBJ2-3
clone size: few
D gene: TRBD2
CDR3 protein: CASSNRLAGGTDTQYF
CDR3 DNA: TGTGCCAGTAGTAATCGGTTGGCGGGGGGAACAGATACGCAGTATTTT

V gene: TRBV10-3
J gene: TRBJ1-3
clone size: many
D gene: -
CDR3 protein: CAIKPGIISGNTIYF
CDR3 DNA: TGTGCCATCAAACCGGGGATAATCTCTGGAAACACCATATATTTT

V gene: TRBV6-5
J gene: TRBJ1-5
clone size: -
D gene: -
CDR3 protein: CASSFSGGAGQPQHF
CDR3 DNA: TGTGCCAGCAGTTTCTCCGGGGGCGCGGGTCAGCCCCAGCATTTT

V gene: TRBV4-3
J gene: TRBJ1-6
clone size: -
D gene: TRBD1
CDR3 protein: CASSQDPQGYSPLHF
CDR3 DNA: TGCGCCAGCAGCCAAGACCCACAGGGGTATTCACCCCTCCACTTT

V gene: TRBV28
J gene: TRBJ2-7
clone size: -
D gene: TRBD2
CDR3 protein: CASSLTGRVEQYF
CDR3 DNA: TGTGCCAGCAGTTTAACGGGGAGGGTCGAGCAGTACTTC

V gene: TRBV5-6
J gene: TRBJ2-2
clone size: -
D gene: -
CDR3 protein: CASSLLTYTGELFF
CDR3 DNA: TGTGCCAGCAGCTTGTTAACCTACACCGGGGAGCTGTTTTTT

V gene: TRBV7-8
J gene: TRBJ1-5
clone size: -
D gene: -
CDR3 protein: CASSPFAGLSTQNQPQHF
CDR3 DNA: TGTGCCAGCAGCCCCTTTGCCGGGCTATCGACCCAAAATCAGCCCCAGCATTTT

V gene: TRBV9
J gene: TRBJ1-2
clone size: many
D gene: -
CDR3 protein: CASSVGTDYGYTF
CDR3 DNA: TGTGCCAGCAGCGTAGGGACGGACTATGGCTACACCTTC

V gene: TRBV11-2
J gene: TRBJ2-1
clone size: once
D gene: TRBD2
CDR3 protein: CASSFRAGTSGYNEQFF
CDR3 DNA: TGTGCCAGCAGCTTCCGGGCCGGGACTAGCGGGTACAATGAGCAGTTCTTC

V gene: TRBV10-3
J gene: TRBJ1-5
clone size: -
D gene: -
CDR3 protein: CAISESKGFQPQHF
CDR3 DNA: TGTGCCATCAGTGAGTCTAAGGGTTTTCAGCCCCAGCATTTT

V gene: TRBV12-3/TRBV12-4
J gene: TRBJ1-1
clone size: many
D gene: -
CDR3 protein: CASSFLGTEAFF
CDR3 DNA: TGTGCCAGCAGTTTTCTGGGGACTGAAGCTTTCTTT

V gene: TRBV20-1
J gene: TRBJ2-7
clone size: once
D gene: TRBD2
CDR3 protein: CSASQAGGTYEQYF
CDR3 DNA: TGCAGTGCTAGTCAGGCGGGAGGAACCTACGAGCAGTACTTC

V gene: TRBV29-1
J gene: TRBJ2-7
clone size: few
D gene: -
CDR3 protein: CSVEKGVEQYF
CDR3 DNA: TGCAGCGTTGAAAAAGGGGTTGAGCAGTACTTC

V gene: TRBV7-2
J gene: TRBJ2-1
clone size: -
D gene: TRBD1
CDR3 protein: CASSWKTGVGYNEQFF
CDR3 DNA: TGTGCCAGCAGCTGGAAGACAGGGGTGGGTTACAATGAGCAGTTCTTC

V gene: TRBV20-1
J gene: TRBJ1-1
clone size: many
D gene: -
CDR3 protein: CSYIRDTGFMNTEAFF
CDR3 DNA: TGCAGTTACATCCGGGACACAGGATTCATGAACACTGAAGCTTTCTTT

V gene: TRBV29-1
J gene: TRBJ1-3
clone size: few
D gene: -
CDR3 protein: CSVDGGSSGNTIYF
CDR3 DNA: TGCAGCGTTGATGGTGGTTCCTCTGGAAACACCATATATTTT

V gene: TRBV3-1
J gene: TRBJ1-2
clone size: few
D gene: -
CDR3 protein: CASGDYGYTF
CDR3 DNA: TGTGCCAGCGGCGACTATGGCTACACCTTC

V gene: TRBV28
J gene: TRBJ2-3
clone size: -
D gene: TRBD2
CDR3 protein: CASSFLIRRLAEPTDTQYF
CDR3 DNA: TGTGCCAGCAGTTTCTTAATTAGACGACTAGCGGAACCCACAGATACGCAGTATTTT

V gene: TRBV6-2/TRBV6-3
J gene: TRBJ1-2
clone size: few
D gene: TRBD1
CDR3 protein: CASTDRAEGYGYTF
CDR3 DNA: TGTGCCAGCACCGACAGGGCAGAGGGTTATGGCTACACCTTC